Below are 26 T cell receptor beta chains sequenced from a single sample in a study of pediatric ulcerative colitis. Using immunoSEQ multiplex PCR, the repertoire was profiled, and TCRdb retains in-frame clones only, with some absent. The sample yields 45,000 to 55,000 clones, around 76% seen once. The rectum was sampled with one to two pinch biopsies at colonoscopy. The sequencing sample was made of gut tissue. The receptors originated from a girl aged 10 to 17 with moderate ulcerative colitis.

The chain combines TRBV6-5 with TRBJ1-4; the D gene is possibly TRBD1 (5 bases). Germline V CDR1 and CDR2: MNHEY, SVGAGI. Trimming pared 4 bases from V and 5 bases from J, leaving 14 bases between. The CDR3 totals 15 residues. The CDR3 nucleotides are TGTGCCAGCAGTTTCGAGGGACGCCGGAATGAAAAACTGTTTTTT. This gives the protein CASSFEGRRNEKLFF.

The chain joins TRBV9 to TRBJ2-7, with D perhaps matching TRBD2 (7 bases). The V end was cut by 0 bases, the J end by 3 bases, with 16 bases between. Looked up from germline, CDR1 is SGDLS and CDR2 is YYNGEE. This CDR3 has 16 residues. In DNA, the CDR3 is TGTGCCAGCAGCGTAGGTTCCGGGGGGCTTAACTACGAGCAGTACTTC. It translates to CASSVGSGGLNYEQYF.

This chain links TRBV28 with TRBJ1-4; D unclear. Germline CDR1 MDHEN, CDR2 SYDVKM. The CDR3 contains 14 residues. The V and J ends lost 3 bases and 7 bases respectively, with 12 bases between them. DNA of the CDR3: TGTGCCAGCAGTTTTGGGGTTTTGGGTGAAAAACTGTTTTTT. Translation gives CASSFGVLGEKLFF.

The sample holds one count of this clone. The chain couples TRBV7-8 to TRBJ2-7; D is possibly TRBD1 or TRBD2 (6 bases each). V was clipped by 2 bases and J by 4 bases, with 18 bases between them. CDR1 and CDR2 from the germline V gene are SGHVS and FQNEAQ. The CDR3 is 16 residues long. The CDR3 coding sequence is TGTGCCAGCAGCTTAAGGAGCGACGGGGGCCTATACGAGCAGTACTTC. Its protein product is CASSLRSDGGLYEQYF. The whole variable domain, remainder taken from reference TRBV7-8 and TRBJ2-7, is GAGVSQSPRYKVAKRGQDVALRCDPISGHVSLFWYQQALGQGPEFLTYFQNEAQLDKSGLPSDRFFAERPEGSVSTLKIQRTQQEDSAVYLCASSLRSDGGLYEQYFGPGTRLTVT.

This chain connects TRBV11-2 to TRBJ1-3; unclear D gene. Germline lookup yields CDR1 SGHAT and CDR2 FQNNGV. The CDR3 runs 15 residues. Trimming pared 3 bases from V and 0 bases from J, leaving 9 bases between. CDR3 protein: CASSLSDFSGNTIYF. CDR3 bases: TGTGCCAGCAGCTTGAGTGATTTCTCTGGAAACACCATATATTTT.

The CDR3 nucleotides are TGCAGCGCTATCCTCCGGGCGGGGCGTTCCTACAATGAGCAGTTCTTC. Translating it yields CSAILRAGRSYNEQFF. The chain has TRBV29-1 and TRBJ2-1; possibly TRBD2 for D (6 bases). Germline CDR1 SQVTM, CDR2 ANQGSEA. The length of the CDR3 is 16 residues. V lost 7 bases and J lost 1, with 20 bases in between.

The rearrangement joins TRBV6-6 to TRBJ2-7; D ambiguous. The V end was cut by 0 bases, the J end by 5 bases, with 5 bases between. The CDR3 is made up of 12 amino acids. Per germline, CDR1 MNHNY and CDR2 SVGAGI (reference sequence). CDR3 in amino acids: CASSYSFHEQYF. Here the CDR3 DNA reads TGTGCCAGCAGTTACTCGTTTCACGAGCAGTACTTC.

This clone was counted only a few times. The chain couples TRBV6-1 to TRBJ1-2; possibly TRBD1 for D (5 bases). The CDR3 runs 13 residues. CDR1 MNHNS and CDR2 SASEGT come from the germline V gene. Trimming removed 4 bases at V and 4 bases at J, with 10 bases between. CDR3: CASSALGTYGYTF. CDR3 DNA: TGTGCCAGCAGTGCCCTGGGGACCTATGGCTACACCTTC.

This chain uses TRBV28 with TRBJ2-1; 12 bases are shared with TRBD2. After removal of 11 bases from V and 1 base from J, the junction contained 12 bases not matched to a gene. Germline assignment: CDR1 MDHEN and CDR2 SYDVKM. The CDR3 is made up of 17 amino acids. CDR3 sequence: CAPEGLAGGPSYNEQFF. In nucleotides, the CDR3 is TGTGCCCCCGAGGGCCTAGCGGGAGGGCCTTCCTACAATGAGCAGTTCTTC. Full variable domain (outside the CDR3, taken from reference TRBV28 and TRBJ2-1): DVKVTQSSRYLVKRTGEKVFLECVQDMDHENMFWYRQDPGLGLRLIYFSYDVKMKEKGDIPEGYSVSREKKERFSLILESASTNQTSMYLCAPEGLAGGPSYNEQFFGPGTRLTVL.

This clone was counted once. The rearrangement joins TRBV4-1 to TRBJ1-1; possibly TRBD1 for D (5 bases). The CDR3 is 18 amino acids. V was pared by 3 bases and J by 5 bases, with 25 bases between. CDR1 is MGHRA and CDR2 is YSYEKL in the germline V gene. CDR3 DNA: TGCGCCAGCAGCCACCCGCGCGGGGAGGGGCGCGTAGAAACTGAAGCTTTCTTT. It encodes CASSHPRGEGRVETEAFF.

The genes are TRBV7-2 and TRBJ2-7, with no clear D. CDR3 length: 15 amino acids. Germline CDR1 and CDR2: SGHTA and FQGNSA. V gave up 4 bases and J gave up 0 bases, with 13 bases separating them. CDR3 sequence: CASSSEPSFSYEQYF. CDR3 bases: TGTGCCAGCAGCTCTGAACCTTCTTTCTCCTACGAGCAGTACTTC. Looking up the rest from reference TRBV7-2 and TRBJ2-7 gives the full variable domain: GAGVSQSPSNKVTEKGKDVELRCDPISGHTALYWYRQSLGQGLEFLIYFQGNSAPDKSGLPSDRFSAERTGGSVSTLTIQRTQQEDSAVYLCASSSEPSFSYEQYFGPGTRLTVT.

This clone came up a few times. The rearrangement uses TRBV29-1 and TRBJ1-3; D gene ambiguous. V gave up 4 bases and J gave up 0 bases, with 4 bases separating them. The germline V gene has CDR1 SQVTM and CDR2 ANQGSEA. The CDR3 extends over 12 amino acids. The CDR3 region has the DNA TGCAGCGTTGTAGTCTCTGGAAACACCATATATTTT. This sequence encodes CSVVVSGNTIYF.

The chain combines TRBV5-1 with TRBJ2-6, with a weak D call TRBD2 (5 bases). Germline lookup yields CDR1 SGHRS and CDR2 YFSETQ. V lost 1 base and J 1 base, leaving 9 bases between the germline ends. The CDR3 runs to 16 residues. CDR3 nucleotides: TGCGCCAGCAGCTTGTTCGGAGGTTCTGGGGCCAACGTCCTGACTTTC. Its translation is CASSLFGGSGANVLTF.

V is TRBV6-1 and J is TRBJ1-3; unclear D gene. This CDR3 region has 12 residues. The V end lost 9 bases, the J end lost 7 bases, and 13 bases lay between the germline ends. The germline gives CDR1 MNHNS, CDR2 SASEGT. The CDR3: CASQDVGNTIYF. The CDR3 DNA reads TGTGCCAGTCAGGACGTAGGGAACACCATATATTTT.

CDR3 residues: CASRKGASGEVYEQYF. CDR3 coding DNA: TGTGCCAGCAGGAAGGGGGCGTCAGGGGAGGTGTACGAGCAGTACTTC. This chain uses TRBV27 with TRBJ2-7, with D possibly being TRBD1 (7 bases). CDR3 length: 16 amino acids. Germline CDR1 MNHEY, CDR2 SMNVEV (reference sequence). V lost 6 bases and J 4 bases, leaving 22 bases between the germline ends.

This CDR3 is CASSVGAGEGSPLHF. The CDR3, as DNA: TGTGCCAGCAGCGTAGGGGCCGGGGAGGGTTCACCCCTCCACTTT. The chain carries TRBV9 and TRBJ1-6; no reliable D call. V was cut by 0 bases and J by 9 bases, with 13 bases left in between. Germline V gene data show CDR1 as SGDLS and CDR2 as YYNGEE. The CDR3 covers 15 residues.

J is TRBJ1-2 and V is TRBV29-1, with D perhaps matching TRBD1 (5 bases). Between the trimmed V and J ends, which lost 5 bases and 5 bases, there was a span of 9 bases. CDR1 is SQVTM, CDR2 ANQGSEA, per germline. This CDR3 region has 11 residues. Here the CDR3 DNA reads TGCAGCGTTCCGACAGATTATGGCTACACCTTC. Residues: CSVPTDYGYTF.

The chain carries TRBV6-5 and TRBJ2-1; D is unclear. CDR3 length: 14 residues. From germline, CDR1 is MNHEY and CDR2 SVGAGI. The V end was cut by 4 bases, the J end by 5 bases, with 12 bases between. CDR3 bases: TGTGCCAGCAGTTTAATGAGCAGGCACAATGAGCAGTTCTTC. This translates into CASSLMSRHNEQFF.

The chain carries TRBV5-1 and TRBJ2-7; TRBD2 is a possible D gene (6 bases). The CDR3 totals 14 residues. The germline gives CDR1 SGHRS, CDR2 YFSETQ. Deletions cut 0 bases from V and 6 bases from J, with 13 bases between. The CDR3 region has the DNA TGCGCCAGCAGCTTGGTGGGACTTCCTCGCGAGCAGTACTTC. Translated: CASSLVGLPREQYF.

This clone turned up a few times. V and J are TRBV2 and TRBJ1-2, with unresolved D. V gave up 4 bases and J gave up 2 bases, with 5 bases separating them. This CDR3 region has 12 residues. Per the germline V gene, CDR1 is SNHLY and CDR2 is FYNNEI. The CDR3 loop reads CASSAENYGYTF. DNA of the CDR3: TGTGCCAGCAGTGCAGAAAACTATGGCTACACCTTC. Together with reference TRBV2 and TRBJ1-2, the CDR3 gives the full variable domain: EPEVTQTPSHQVTQMGQEVILRCVPISNHLYFYWYRQILGQKVEFLVSFYNNEISEKSEIFDDQFSVERPDGSNFTLKIRSTKLEDSAMYFCASSAENYGYTFGSGTRLTVV.

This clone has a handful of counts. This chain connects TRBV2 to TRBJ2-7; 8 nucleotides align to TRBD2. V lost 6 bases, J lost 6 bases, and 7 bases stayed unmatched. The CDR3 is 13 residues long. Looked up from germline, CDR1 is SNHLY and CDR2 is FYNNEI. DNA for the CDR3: TGTGCCAGCAGGATTACTGCGGGAGGCGAGCAGTACTTC. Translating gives CASRITAGGEQYF.

The CDR3: CASRPLDEQFF. The DNA for the CDR3 is TGTGCCAGCAGGCCTCTGGATGAGCAGTTCTTC. The rearrangement joins TRBV2 to TRBJ2-1, with no clear D. The CDR3 is 11 amino acids. Between the trimmed V and J ends, which lost 6 bases and 8 bases, there was a span of 8 bases. The germline gives CDR1 SNHLY, CDR2 FYNNEI.

The CDR3 is CASSYGQFGSPLHF. In DNA form, the CDR3 reads TGTGCCAGCAGCTACGGACAGTTCGGTTCACCCCTCCACTTT. The gene calls are TRBV7-9 and TRBJ1-6, with a possible D match to TRBD1 (6 bases). This CDR3 has 14 residues. Germline V gene lookup returns CDR1 SEHNR and CDR2 FQNEAQ (reference sequence). Trimming stripped 4 bases from V and 9 bases from J, with 13 bases between.

This CDR3 reads CASSPKAGIFYNEQFF. For the CDR3, the DNA is TGTGCCAGCTCACCTAAGGCAGGGATTTTCTACAATGAGCAGTTCTTC. The rearrangement uses TRBV18 and TRBJ2-1; D may be TRBD1 (5 bases). CDR1 is KGHSH, CDR2 LQKENI, per germline. The CDR3 covers 16 residues. V was cut by 3 bases and J by 3 bases, with 15 bases left in between.

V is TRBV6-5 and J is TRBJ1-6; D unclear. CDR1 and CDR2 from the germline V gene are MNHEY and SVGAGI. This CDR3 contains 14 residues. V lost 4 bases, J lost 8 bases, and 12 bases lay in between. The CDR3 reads CASSSGRLDSPLHF. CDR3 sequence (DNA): TGTGCCAGCAGTTCTGGGAGGTTAGATTCACCCCTCCACTTT.

The CDR3 DNA reads TGTGCCAGCAGTTTAGGGGATGAGCAGTTCTTC. Protein sequence: CASSLGDEQFF. The rearrangement joins TRBV27 to TRBJ2-1; D is undetermined. CDR1 is MNHEY and CDR2 is SMNVEV in the germline V gene (reference sequence). Trimming stripped 2 bases from V and 8 bases from J, with 4 bases between. The CDR3 consists of 11 residues.